This T cell receptor beta chain stems from a study of tissue T cells after allogeneic stem cell transplantation (dated by TCRdb to between 2021 and 2024). Some background on the complete study: The study profiled TCR beta repertoires in many tissues obtained from research autopsies of patients with and without GVHD, and also in mouse models of GVHD. The human arm was a prospective observational study without blinding or randomization.

Taken with the paper, the label for time point translates to: mouse harvest day 14 after allogeneic transplant. Each mouse graft consisted of 10^7 T-cell-depleted bone marrow cells plus 10^6 splenic CD5+ T cells and was given by tail vein injection. Mouse GVHD was modeled in a major MHC-mismatch B6 (H2b) into BALB/c (H2d) model, with tissues profiled at day 7 or 14. On day 7 or 14 post-transplant, mouse tissues and retro-orbital blood were harvested with separate sterile tools for each animal, and livers were flushed before harvest. Before genomic DNA was isolated with the DNeasy Blood & Tissue Kit, mouse tissues were minced with razor blades in buffered saline. The paper's findings and limits, for the study overall: The patient cohort was small and varied clinically, and sampling depth was recognized as a limitation. Not many T cell clones showed up in more than one patient, yet clustering based on motifs uncovered repertoire signatures that were shared across patients in a tissue-specific way. Within patients, how anatomically similar tissues were was a major factor shaping TCR repertoire composition, regardless of disease or transplant status. In both patients and mice, T cells from blood and spleen covered only a limited part of the TCR repertoire found in tissues. Which tissue TCRs were alloreactive or antigen-specific was not determined in the study, and some of the clones might have been host cells that persisted.

Worth noting for this clone: Its antigen target is currently unknown. The species here is mouse, which means the gene names and germline sequences are mouse ones. The read is 1 residue too short to cover the CDR3 end, so that end is filled in from the germline J gene.

CDR1 and CDR2 are read off the germline V gene (reference sequence) as FNHDT and SITEND. Germline trimming: 4 bases from V, 4 bases from J; junction bases outside gene matches: 8. From the cysteine through the phenylalanine, the CDR3 covers 15 amino acids. Sequencing covers 42 bases of the CDR3, shown here with the frame starting at base 1. Libraries were constructed by the immunoSEQ multiplex PCR assay. Adaptive Biotechnologies performed TCRbeta CDR3 sequencing at survey depth and reported CDR3 sequences, V/J genes, productive frequency, and template counts. TCR beta CDR3 regions were amplified from genomic DNA instead of RNA. Per the original workflow: Pairwise repertoire overlap between tissues was quantified with Jensen-Shannon divergence, where 1 means complete divergence and 0 identical. Based on pairwise JSD values, tissues were grouped by single-linkage agglomerative hierarchical clustering, and the results were shown as dendrograms. GLIPH2 was run on all patient samples with simulation_depth 1000, kmer_min_depth 3, cdr3_length_cutoff 8, keeping groups with more than two unique CDR3s. A standardized tissue-overlap score was generated by extrapolating Jaccard GLIPH-group overlap across patients to a standard repertoire size of 1000 clones. Linear mixed-effect models, with tissue included as a fixed effect and individual included as a random effect, were used to assess associations of diversity with clinical or experimental variables. Held by TCRdb, this immuneACCESS table contains in-frame sequences only and omits some clones. Under half of the omission traces to an unresolved V gene where checked; the cause of the rest is unknown. V and J calls and clone size are copied from that table; D and trimming were computed from the DNA. The sample records nearly 7,000 clones, under 35% of which are singletons. Together, the top ten hold 5% to 7% of the sample.

What was sequenced was skin. The chain is assembled from TRBV19 and TRBJ1-1; TRBD1 lines up with 9 middle nucleotides. The sequence came from a female BALB/c mouse given C57BL/6 T cells with graft-versus-host disease after an allogeneic hematopoietic cell transplant. The sequenced part of the CDR3 DNA is TGTGCCAGCAGTCCGGGACAGGGAGGCGGCACAGAAGTCTTC. The translation is CASSPGQGGGTEVF. The whole CDR3 region reads CASSPGQGGGTEVFF.